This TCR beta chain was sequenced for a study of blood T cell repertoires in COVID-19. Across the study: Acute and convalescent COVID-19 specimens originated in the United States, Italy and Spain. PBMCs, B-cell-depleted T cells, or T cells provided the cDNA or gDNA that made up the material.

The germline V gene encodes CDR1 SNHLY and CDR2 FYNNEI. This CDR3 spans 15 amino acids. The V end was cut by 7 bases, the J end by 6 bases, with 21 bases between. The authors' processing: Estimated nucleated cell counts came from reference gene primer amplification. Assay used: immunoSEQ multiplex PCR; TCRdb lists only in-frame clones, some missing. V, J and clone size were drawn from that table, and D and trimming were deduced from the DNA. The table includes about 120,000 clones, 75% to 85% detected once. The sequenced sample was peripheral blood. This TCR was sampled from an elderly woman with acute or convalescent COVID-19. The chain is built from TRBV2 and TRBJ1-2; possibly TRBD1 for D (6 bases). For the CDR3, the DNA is TGTGCCAGCACGGAGATATGGGGGGGCTTAGATGGCTACACCTTC. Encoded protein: CASTEIWGGLDGYTF.